This T cell receptor beta chain derives from a study of post-analysis software for immune sequencing data. Overall study: Multiple sclerosis in the patients followed relapsing-remitting, secondary progressive and progressive-relapsing courses.

This clonotype showed up many times. Its antigen is unknown. Whole-study findings and limits: Batch-matched samples strongly co-clustered by F measure.

TCR beta cDNA libraries had unique molecular identifiers. TCRdb reprocessed the PCR reads with MiXCR, giving one entry per CDR3 protein. The sample includes approximately 160,000 distinct CDR3 sequences, 30% of them seen just once. The clonotype originates from a girl aged 10-17 years with multiple sclerosis. Sequenced input: blood.

The CDR3 nucleotides read TGCGCCAGCAGCTTGGGGACAGGAAACACAGATACGCAGTATTTT. Its translation: CASSLGTGNTDTQYF. The V gene is TRBV5-1, the J gene TRBJ2-3; TRBD1 aligns across 7 bases. With 0 bases clipped from V and 2 bases from J, the junction kept 3 bases outside the gene matches. The germline gives CDR1 SGHRS, CDR2 YFSETQ. The CDR3 loop spans 15 amino acids. The full variable domain, rest sourced from reference TRBV5-1 and TRBJ2-3, is KAGVTQTPRYLIKTRGQQVTLSCSPISGHRSVSWYQQTPGQGLQFLFEYFSETQRNKGNFPGRFSGRQFSNSRSEMNVSTLELGDSALYLCASSLGTGNTDTQYFGPGTRLTVL.